The present T cell receptor (beta chain) was sequenced within a study of T cells in pancreatic ductal adenocarcinoma. The J segment lost 15 bases and the V segment lost 5 bases, leaving 8 bases of the junction unmatched. The germline gives CDR1 SGHTA, CDR2 FQGTGA. The CDR3 loop spans 12 amino acids. Surgery without prior neoadjuvant therapy was the treatment of the selected pancreatic ductal adenocarcinoma patients. Sequenced by immunoSEQ multiplex PCR; TCRdb stores in-frame clones only, minus some. The repertoire holds over 90,000 clones, over 90% seen once, with roughly 3% in the top ten. This sequence joins TRBV7-3 and TRBJ2-1; 9 bases map to TRBD1. Sequencing used PBMCs. This sequence originates from a human donor with pancreatic ductal adenocarcinoma. CDR3 sequence: CASSLPGQGLFF. CDR3 bases: TGTGCCAGCAGCCTCCCGGGACAGGGTCTGTTCTTC.